This is a list of T cell receptor beta chains from one sample in a study of cytomegalovirus exposure and HLA in healthy donors. Sequencing used immunoSEQ multiplex PCR; TCRdb keeps in-frame clones, though not all of them. This table holds 98,000 or so clones, about 74% found once. The sequenced sample consisted of PBMCs. These receptors were obtained from a female donor in good health and CMV-seronegative. Both conserved end residues are part of each CDR3. A D gene is named only where the DNA matches it firmly. For some rows the clone size is stated as once, few or many, or as a class when expanded; others skip it.

V gene,J gene,D gene,clone size,CDR3 DNA,CDR3 protein
TRBV5-5,TRBJ1-1,NA,NA,TGTGCCAGCAGCGGTGAAGATAACAGCTACACTGAAGCTTTCTTT,CASSGEDNSYTEAFF
TRBV28,TRBJ1-2,NA,NA,TGTGCCAGCAGTTTTGCAGGGAACTATGGCTACACCTTC,CASSFAGNYGYTF
TRBV19,TRBJ2-7,NA,NA,TGTGCCAGTAGTATCCAGACAGGGAGGTTCTACGAGCAGTACTTC,CASSIQTGRFYEQYF
TRBV10-3,TRBJ2-5,TRBD1,once,TGTGCCACCGCTCGGACAGGCGAACAAGAGACCCAGTACTTC,CATARTGEQETQYF
TRBV25-1,TRBJ2-7,TRBD1,NA,TGTGCCAGGACGACAGGGAAGGACTACGAGCAGTACTTC,CARTTGKDYEQYF
TRBV7-2,TRBJ1-3,NA,NA,TGTGCCAGCAGCTTAGAGCGACCCGGGAACTCTGGAAACACCATATATTTT,CASSLERPGNSGNTIYF
TRBV2,TRBJ2-5,NA,NA,TGTGCCAGCAAGGGGGATCTAGAGACCCAGTACTTC,CASKGDLETQYF
TRBV6-4,TRBJ2-7,TRBD2,NA,TGTGCCAGCAGCCCTGGGACTAGATTATACTTC,CASSPGTRLYF
TRBV27,TRBJ2-7,NA,NA,TGTGCCAGCAGTTTATGGGGGCGAGAGCAGTACTTC,CASSLWGREQYF
TRBV2,TRBJ1-2,NA,few,TGTGCCAGCAGGTCACAGGGTCACTATGGCTACACCTTC,CASRSQGHYGYTF
TRBV2,TRBJ1-5,NA,NA,TGTGCCAGCAGAACGTACAGGGATCAGCCCCAGCATTTT,CASRTYRDQPQHF